The 15 T cell receptor beta chains below were found in one sample sequenced in a study of neurological immune-mediated disorders (dated 2019 in TCRdb). Library preparation employed 5' RACE. The reads were generated on an Illumina HiSeq 2500. TCRdb reprocessing: public reads trimmed at Q25 with fastp, clones called with MiXCR, in-frame beta chains kept. Every distinct CDR3 protein forms one entry, paired with its most common genes and DNA. For this sample there are roughly 80,000 distinct CDR3 sequences; over 4.5% appear just once. The top ten hold 7.9% of the sample. Taken with the paper, the label for time point translates to: longitudinal time-point 2. Sequencing input: PBMCs. Source of these receptors: a woman aged 55-70 years with multiple sclerosis.

This clonotype was picked up many times. This rearrangement joins TRBV5-1 to TRBJ2-3, with 12 bases aligning to TRBD2. Germline CDR1 is SGHRS and CDR2 is YFSETQ. The ends lost 5 bases at V and 1 base at J; junction bases unmatched: 2. This CDR3 is 15 amino acids long. CDR3 DNA sequence: TGCGCCAGCAGGAGGACTAGCGGGGGCACAGATACGCAGTATTTT. This codes for CASRRTSGGTDTQYF.

The table lists this clonotype with many counts. The chain employs TRBV29-1 and TRBJ2-7; perhaps TRBD1 as D (5 bases). Per the germline V gene, CDR1 is SQVTM and CDR2 is ANQGSEA. V was clipped by 4 bases and J by 5 bases, with 18 bases between them. This CDR3 spans 14 amino acids. CDR3 loop: CSVVGWQGGNEQYF. The DNA for the CDR3 is TGCAGCGTTGTCGGTTGGCAGGGTGGTAACGAGCAGTACTTC.

This clonotype was counted ten times or more. The V gene is TRBV7-9, the J gene TRBJ2-7; a weak D match, TRBD2 (6 bases). The CDR3 is 14 residues long. V was clipped by 5 bases and J by 3 bases, with 14 bases between them. Germline V CDR1 and CDR2: SEHNR, FQNEAQ (reference sequence). The CDR3 region is CASSPGWGVYEQYF. As DNA, the CDR3 is TGTGCCAGCAGCCCCGGGTGGGGGGTCTACGAGCAGTACTTC. The complete variable domain, with remaining parts taken from reference TRBV7-9 and TRBJ2-7, reads DTGVSQNPRHKITKRGQNVTFRCDPISEHNRLYWYRQTLGQGPEFLTYFQNEAQLEKSRLLSDRFSAERPKGSFSTLEIQRTEQGDSAMYLCASSPGWGVYEQYFGPGTRLTVT.

This clonotype was seen at least ten times. The rearrangement links TRBV29-1 to TRBJ2-3, with TRBD1 as a possible D gene (6 bases). The CDR3 is made up of 13 amino acids. Germline-derived CDR1 and CDR2 are SQVTM and ANQGSEA. With 4 bases removed from V and 5 bases from J, the gap between germline ends came to 13 bases. Here the CDR3 reads CSVGAQGGDTQYF. The DNA of the CDR3 is TGCAGCGTTGGGGCGCAAGGGGGAGATACGCAGTATTTT.

This clonotype was recorded at least ten times. The chain employs TRBV5-1 and TRBJ2-3, with D unresolved. The germline V gene encodes CDR1 SGHRS and CDR2 YFSETQ. This CDR3 has 13 amino acids. The V end was cut by 5 bases, the J end by 4 bases, with 11 bases between. Here the CDR3 reads CASRMVPPDTQYF. CDR3 sequence (DNA): TGCGCCAGCAGGATGGTCCCTCCAGATACGCAGTATTTT.

In this sample, this clonotype turned up many times. The chain is built from TRBV20-1 and TRBJ1-6; D unclear. Between the trimmed V and J ends, which lost 4 bases and 11 bases, there was a span of 27 bases. This CDR3 is 17 amino acids long. Per germline, CDR1 DFQATT and CDR2 SNEGSKA (reference sequence). CDR3 DNA: TGCAGTGCTACTACCGAAACACACGGGGTCCTTAACCCACCCCTCCACTTT. This codes for CSATTETHGVLNPPLHF.

CDR3: CASSPRGAGDLETQYF. The CDR3 DNA follows: TGCGCCAGCAGCCCGCGGGGGGCGGGGGATCTGGAGACCCAGTACTTC. The V call is TRBV5-1, the J call TRBJ2-5; 8 nucleotides agree with TRBD2. The V and J ends lost 4 bases and 5 bases, in that order; junction bases with no gene match: 13. Germline V gene data show CDR1 as SGHRS and CDR2 as YFSETQ. The CDR3 has 16 residues.

This clonotype was seen many times. This chain joins TRBV15 and TRBJ2-7; D gene ambiguous. V shed 1 base and J shed 5 bases, with 6 bases lying between them. The CDR3 totals 12 residues. CDR1 LNHNV and CDR2 YYDKDF come from the germline V gene (reference sequence). The chain's CDR3 is CATSRVGDEQYF. The CDR3 bases are TGTGCCACCAGCAGAGTTGGTGACGAGCAGTACTTC.

This clonotype was picked up many times. V usage is TRBV6-5 and J usage is TRBJ1-6, with 8 bases matching TRBD1. Germline V gene sequence: CDR1 MNHEY, CDR2 SVGAGI. The CDR3 consists of 16 residues. Germline trimming cut 2 bases from V and 2 bases from J; bases unmatched to any gene: 2. CDR3 coding DNA: TGTGCCAGCAGTTACGCAGGGGGCGCCTATAATTCACCCCTCCACTTT. It encodes CASSYAGGAYNSPLHF.

The V call is TRBV29-1, the J call TRBJ2-5; D remains unclear. Deletions cut 7 bases from V and 7 bases from J, with 13 bases between. This CDR3 is 11 amino acids long. Germline CDR1 SQVTM, CDR2 ANQGSEA. The CDR3, as DNA: TGCAGCGAAGCCCATTCGGGGACCCAGTACTTC. It translates to CSEAHSGTQYF.

The CDR3 nucleotides are TGTGCCAGCTCACCGACTAGCGGGGGGAACACCGGGGAGCTGTTTTTT. This translates into CASSPTSGGNTGELFF. The rearrangement uses TRBV18 and TRBJ2-2, with 12 bases aligning to TRBD2. CDR1 KGHSH and CDR2 LQKENI come from the germline V gene. V gave up 3 bases and J gave up 1 base; unmatched junction bases: 0. The CDR3 consists of 16 residues. The whole variable domain, remainder taken from reference TRBV18 and TRBJ2-2, is NAGVMQNPRHLVRRRGQEARLRCSPMKGHSHVYWYRQLPEEGLKFMVYLQKENIIDESGMPKERFSAEFPKEGPSILRIQQVVRGDSAAYFCASSPTSGGNTGELFFGEGSRLTVL.

This clonotype has a count of ten or more. The rearrangement uses TRBV9 and TRBJ2-2, with 9 nucleotides matching TRBD1. Per the germline V gene, CDR1 is SGDLS and CDR2 is YYNGEE. J was trimmed by 5 bases and V by 0 bases; bases with no gene match: 5. The CDR3 is 16 residues long. CDR3 sequence reads: CASSVAGTGMTGELFF. Here the CDR3 DNA reads TGTGCCAGCAGCGTAGCAGGGACAGGGATGACCGGGGAGCTGTTTTTT.

This clonotype was detected many times. The V call is TRBV6-5, the J call TRBJ1-1; possibly TRBD1 for D (5 bases). Germline-derived CDR1 and CDR2 are MNHEY and SVGAGI. The V and J ends lost 0 bases and 5 bases respectively, with 13 bases between them. This CDR3 has 15 residues. Here the CDR3 reads CASSYSRAGGTEAFF. The CDR3 DNA reads as TGTGCCAGCAGTTACTCCAGGGCGGGGGGGACTGAAGCTTTCTTT.

This clonotype was seen at least ten times. The chain combines TRBV19 with TRBJ1-2; tentative D call: TRBD1 (6 bases). V was trimmed by 9 bases and J by 4 bases, leaving 21 bases between them. CDR1 LNHDA and CDR2 SQIVND come from the germline V gene (reference sequence). The CDR3 totals 15 residues. CDR3 bases: TGTGCCAGCAAAGGAGGCGGCGGACAGCCCTATGGCTACACCTTC. Translated, it gives CASKGGGGQPYGYTF.

Ten or more counts support this clonotype. The rearrangement uses TRBV2 and TRBJ1-1; no clear D. Germline V CDR1 and CDR2: SNHLY, FYNNEI. Trimming took off 2 bases at V and 0 bases at J, with 4 bases between the two ends. CDR3 size: 13 residues. This chain's CDR3 is CASSEHLNTEAFF. As DNA, the CDR3 is TGTGCCAGCAGTGAACACCTGAACACTGAAGCTTTCTTT. The full variable domain, rest sourced from reference TRBV2 and TRBJ1-1, is EPEVTQTPSHQVTQMGQEVILRCVPISNHLYFYWYRQILGQKVEFLVSFYNNEISEKSEIFDDQFSVERPDGSNFTLKIRSTKLEDSAMYFCASSEHLNTEAFFGQGTRLTVV.